What follows are 26 T cell receptor beta chains derived from one specimen sequenced in a study of blood T cells in healthy people across ages. It was with a sample-barcoded 5' primer and a J-beta primer mix that a second PCR of roughly 7 to 12 cycles was run. TCRdb re-analysed the 5' RACE reads in MiXCR, keeping a single row per CDR3 protein. The sample lists some 900,000 distinct CDR3 sequences, roughly 43% occurring once. The sequenced material came from blood. The receptors were gathered from a man aged 25-45 years in good health.

This clonotype was counted only a few times. The CDR3 spells CSASSPRGVSTDTQYF. The CDR3, as DNA: TGCAGTGCTAGTTCTCCGAGAGGGGTTAGCACAGATACGCAGTATTTT. The gene calls are TRBV20-1 and TRBJ2-3; D tentatively reads TRBD1 or TRBD2 (5 bases each). Germline CDR1 reads DFQATT; CDR2 reads SNEGSKA (reference sequence). The CDR3 spans 16 residues. Trimming took 3 bases from V and 0 from J, leaving 16 bases between them.

The chain uses TRBV4-2 and TRBJ2-5, with 9 bases aligning to TRBD1. J gave up 5 bases and V 0 bases, and 4 bases lay outside the gene matches. CDR1 is LGHNA and CDR2 is YNFKEQ in the germline V gene. This CDR3 spans 15 amino acids. CDR3 sequence: CASSQEGTGMETQYF. The CDR3 DNA follows: TGTGCCAGCAGCCAAGAAGGGACAGGGATGGAGACCCAGTACTTC.

This chain links TRBV4-2 with TRBJ2-1, with 10 nucleotides matching TRBD2. The V gene end was trimmed by 0 bases and the J gene end by 8 bases; junction bases not matched to a gene: 7. Germline V CDR1 and CDR2: LGHNA, YNFKEQ. The CDR3 spans 16 residues. Here the CDR3 reads CASSQEASGGVYEQFF. CDR3 coding DNA: TGTGCCAGCAGCCAAGAGGCTAGCGGGGGAGTCTATGAGCAGTTCTTC.

The sample holds a few counts of this clonotype. The chain recombines TRBV14 with TRBJ2-7; TRBD1 agrees at 7 bases. This CDR3 spans 15 amino acids. In germline, CDR1 is SGHDN, CDR2 FVKESK. V was clipped by 5 bases and J by 6 bases; unmatched bases: 13. The CDR3: CASSKRGQLSVEQYF. CDR3 in DNA: TGTGCCAGCAGCAAAAGGGGACAGTTATCTGTCGAGCAGTACTTC.

This clonotype came up a few times. V usage is TRBV20-1 and J usage is TRBJ2-3; tentatively, D is TRBD1 or TRBD2 (6 bases each). CDR3 size: 15 residues. Germline CDR1 and CDR2: DFQATT and SNEGSKA (reference sequence). Trimming left V 1 base short and J 2 bases short, with 13 bases between. The CDR3 DNA is TGCAGTGCTAGAGTCACGGGGGCCCACACAGATACGCAGTATTTT. This encodes CSARVTGAHTDTQYF.

The J gene is TRBJ2-1, the V gene TRBV12-3 or TRBV12-4; D possibly corresponds to TRBD2 (6 bases). The CDR3 length is 14 residues. Deletions cut 3 bases from V and 8 bases from J, with 14 bases between. CDR3 DNA sequence: TGTGCCAGCAGTTTGGGACGCGGGGTCGATGAGCAGTTCTTC. It translates to CASSLGRGVDEQFF.

The rearrangement links TRBV20-1 to TRBJ2-6, with unresolved D. The CDR3 has 12 residues. Germline V gene lookup returns CDR1 DFQATT and CDR2 SNEGSKA (reference sequence). The V end was cut by 7 bases, the J end by 0 bases, with 4 bases between. This CDR3 reads CSVYSGANVLTF. The CDR3 DNA sequence: TGCAGTGTATACTCTGGGGCCAACGTCCTGACTTTC.

This sequence joins TRBV7-2 and TRBJ1-2, with D possibly TRBD1 on 6 matching bases. V was cut by 5 bases and J by 0 bases, with 19 bases left in between. The CDR3 is made up of 17 amino acids. Germline CDR1 and CDR2: SGHTA and FQGNSA. The CDR3 DNA reads TGTGCCAGCAGCCCCTCGTTTGAAGGGGGTGCTAACTATGGCTACACCTTC. It encodes CASSPSFEGGANYGYTF.

The chain has TRBV3-1 and TRBJ1-6; D remains ambiguous. The CDR3 is 17 residues long. Germline CDR1 reads LGHDT; CDR2 reads YNNKEL (reference sequence). The V and J ends lost 1 base and 0 bases respectively, with 10 bases between them. The CDR3 reads CASSQVGRSSYNSPLHF. Written as DNA, the CDR3 is TGTGCCAGCAGCCAAGTGGGTCGGAGCTCCTATAATTCACCCCTCCACTTT.

This clonotype was counted only a few times. The rearrangement uses TRBV29-1 and TRBJ2-1; D unclear. Trimming cost V 6 bases and J 10 bases, with 22 bases left between them. Germline CDR1 and CDR2: SQVTM and ANQGSEA. CDR3 length: 14 amino acids. The CDR3 here is CSVQKVTRPLEQFF. Written as DNA, the CDR3 is TGCAGCGTCCAGAAGGTTACCCGCCCTCTGGAGCAGTTCTTC.

The V gene is TRBV12-3 or TRBV12-4, the J gene TRBJ1-2; 8 bases line up with TRBD1. V dropped 2 bases and J dropped 3; count of bases not matched to a gene: 5. CDR3 length: 15 residues. The CDR3 DNA follows: TGTGCCAGCAGTTTATGGTCAGGGGGCGACTATGGCTACACCTTC. As protein: CASSLWSGGDYGYTF.

The rearrangement links TRBV20-1 to TRBJ1-2; D might be TRBD1 (6 bases). V was clipped by 6 bases and J by 0 bases, with 14 bases between them. From germline, CDR1 is DFQATT and CDR2 SNEGSKA (reference sequence). The CDR3 loop spans 14 amino acids. The CDR3 DNA follows: TGCAGTGCACCCAACAGGGAAGCTAACTATGGCTACACCTTC. Translating it yields CSAPNREANYGYTF.

In the case of this clonotype: The junction does not match germline at one end; this may be a read error. The chain is built from TRBV20-1 and TRBJ2-1; possibly TRBD2 for D (6 bases). Germline V lookup: CDR1 DFQATT, CDR2 SNEGSKA (reference sequence). CDR3 length: 12 amino acids. CDR3 DNA sequence: TGCAGTACTAGCTTTATAGACAATGAGCAGTTCTTC. Its translation: CSTSFIDNEQFF.

The rearrangement joins TRBV6-1 to TRBJ1-1; D uncertain. V lost 7 bases and J 3 bases, leaving 9 bases between the germline ends. CDR1 is MNHNS and CDR2 is SASEGT in the germline V gene. This CDR3 spans 12 amino acids. This CDR3 reads CASIMWDTEAFF. The CDR3 region has the DNA TGTGCCAGCATAATGTGGGACACTGAAGCTTTCTTT.

Concerning this clonotype itself: The junction does not match germline at one end; this may be a read error. The CDR3 DNA reads as TGTGCCAGCAGCGGCAGGGGGCTGCCTAAGGAAAAACTGTTTTTT. Its protein is CASSGRGLPKEKLFF. J is TRBJ1-4 and V is TRBV7-2; 8 bases line up with TRBD1. This CDR3 contains 15 residues. Germline lookup yields CDR1 SGHTA and CDR2 FQGNSA.

The sample holds many counts of this clonotype. The V and J genes are TRBV6-5 and TRBJ2-7; 9 bases are a match to TRBD1. V shed 3 bases, J shed 5 bases, and the junction held 8 bases outside the gene matches. There are 15 residues in the CDR3. Germline values: CDR1 MNHEY, CDR2 SVGAGI. DNA of the CDR3: TGTGCCAGCAGTTATTCGGGACAGGGCTCTCACGAGCAGTACTTC. This gives the protein CASSYSGQGSHEQYF.

To note about this clonotype: One end of the junction varies from germline; a read error may be responsible. V is TRBV5-1 and J is TRBJ2-7; 9 nucleotides match TRBD1. The germline V gene encodes CDR1 SGHRS and CDR2 YFSETQ. The CDR3 extends over 14 amino acids. In nucleotides, the CDR3 is TGCGTCAGCAGCTGGGGACAGGGTCCCAACGAGCAGTACTTC. It translates to CVSSWGQGPNEQYF.

V and J are TRBV11-2 and TRBJ1-4; a possible D gene is TRBD1 (6 bases). The CDR3 extends over 15 amino acids. Germline CDR1 SGHAT, CDR2 FQNNGV. The ends were cut back, 4 bases at V and 4 bases at J, with 13 bases in the middle. The CDR3: CASSSGTLLNEKLFF. The CDR3, as DNA: TGTGCCAGCAGCTCTGGGACACTTCTTAATGAAAAACTGTTTTTT.

This clonotype was seen ten or more times. The gene calls are TRBV20-1 and TRBJ2-7; D is uncertain. This CDR3 has 16 residues. In germline, CDR1 is DFQATT, CDR2 SNEGSKA (reference sequence). V was cut by 3 bases and J by 2 bases, with 20 bases left in between. The CDR3, as DNA: TGCAGTGCTAGTGGAACCGCTAATTCACTGACCTACGAGCAGTACTTC. Translating it yields CSASGTANSLTYEQYF.

The chain employs TRBV20-1 and TRBJ2-7; D gene ambiguous. Germline CDR1 and CDR2: DFQATT and SNEGSKA (reference sequence). Deletions cut 3 bases from V and 7 bases from J, with 22 bases between. The CDR3 runs 15 residues. The CDR3 bases are TGCAGTGCTAGGAGGACCCAGACCCGGTACAATGAGCAGTACTTC. This gives the protein CSARRTQTRYNEQYF.

The J gene is TRBJ2-1, the V gene TRBV27; D unresolved. In germline, CDR1 is MNHEY, CDR2 SMNVEV (reference sequence). V gave up 2 bases and J gave up 4 bases, with 6 bases separating them. The CDR3 is 13 residues long. The CDR3 coding sequence is TGTGCCAGCAGTTTAAGACCTTACAATGAGCAGTTCTTC. Its translation is CASSLRPYNEQFF.

This chain joins TRBV12-5 and TRBJ2-7, with unresolved D. The V end was cut by 8 bases, the J end by 3 bases, with 14 bases between. The CDR3 length is 13 residues. The germline V gene encodes CDR1 LGHNT and CDR2 FRNRAP. The chain's CDR3 is CASREGSFYEQYF. The CDR3 DNA reads TGTGCTAGTAGGGAAGGGTCCTTCTACGAGCAGTACTTC.

Remarks on this clonotype: This clone may be a read error of a much larger clone one base away. This chain links TRBV21-1 with TRBJ1-2. TRBV21-1 is a pseudogene segment. The CDR3 covers 14 residues. CDR3 residues: CASSKDGANYDYTF. For the CDR3, the DNA is TGTGCCAGCAGCAAAGACGGAGCAAACTATGACTACACCTTC.

V gene TRBV28 combines with J gene TRBJ2-7; TRBD2 is a possible D gene (7 bases). The CDR3 covers 16 residues. Trimming removed 8 bases from V and 6 bases from J, with 26 bases in between. Per the germline V gene, CDR1 is MDHEN and CDR2 is SYDVKM. The CDR3 bases are TGTGCCAGCCCTCCCGAGGGGCGGGGGCCCCTTACCGAGCAGTACTTC. Translation gives CASPPEGRGPLTEQYF.

This clonotype was seen a handful of times. This chain uses TRBV5-6 with TRBJ2-7; D remains unclear. V was trimmed by 3 bases and J by 5 bases, leaving 24 bases between them. The germline gives CDR1 SGHDT, CDR2 YYEEEE. This CDR3 is 17 amino acids long. The DNA of the CDR3 is TGTGCCAGCAGCTCGCCTACCTGGGCTCTGGTACGAGACGAGCAGTACTTC. Translated: CASSSPTWALVRDEQYF.

This chain connects TRBV6-2 or TRBV6-3 to TRBJ2-1; D might be TRBD2 (6 bases). The CDR3 runs 15 residues. The V and J ends lost 2 bases and 6 bases respectively, with 14 bases between them. Germline-derived CDR1 and CDR2 are MNHEY and SVGEGT. CDR3 sequence (DNA): TGTGCCAGCAGTTACCGTGGAGGGTTTCGCAATGAGCAGTTCTTC. This sequence encodes CASSYRGGFRNEQFF.